What follows are 7 T cell receptor beta chains derived from one specimen sequenced in a study of cytomegalovirus exposure and HLA in healthy donors. Vbeta (60) and Jbeta (13) primers were used in the PCR. Clones were sequenced by immunoSEQ multiplex PCR, and TCRdb holds only the in-frame ones, with some missing. Seen here are 200,000 to 250,000 clones, more than 75% observed once, and the top ten hold over 1%. Material: PBMCs. All receptors derive from a human donor in good health.

The chain joins TRBV5-1 to TRBJ2-5; D may be TRBD1 (6 bases). Gene TRBJ2-7 matches the end of the DNA better, so the J call may be wrong. The germline V gene encodes CDR1 SGHRS and CDR2 YFSETQ. The CDR3 length is 14 residues. The CDR3, as DNA: TGCGCCAGCAGCTTGCCAGGGGATGTCTACGAGCAGTACTTC. Translated: CASSLPGDVYEQYF.

The chain couples TRBV18 to TRBJ2-2; tentative D call: TRBD1 (6 bases). This CDR3 has 16 residues. Deletions cut 2 bases from V and 4 bases from J, with 14 bases between. Germline CDR1 KGHSH, CDR2 LQKENI. CDR3 region: CASSPRTGMGTGELFF. In DNA form, the CDR3 reads TGTGCCAGCTCACCAAGAACAGGGATGGGCACCGGGGAGCTGTTTTTT.

This clone has just a few counts. This sequence joins TRBV19 and TRBJ1-2; TRBD1 agrees at 7 bases. V shed 7 bases and J 5 bases; nucleotides not matched to a gene: 10. Per the germline V gene, CDR1 is LNHDA and CDR2 is SQIVND (reference sequence). The CDR3 runs 14 residues. The CDR3 DNA is TGTGCCAGTAAGGGACAGAGCCAACATTATGGCTACACCTTC. Translated: CASKGQSQHYGYTF. Based on the CDR3 plus reference TRBV19 and TRBJ1-2, the full variable domain is DGGITQSPKYLFRKEGQNVTLSCEQNLNHDAMYWYRQDPGQGLRLIYYSQIVNDFQKGDIAEGYSVSREKKESFPLTVTSAQKNPTAFYLCASKGQSQHYGYTFGSGTRLTVV.

This clone was counted only a few times. V gene TRBV4-1 combines with J gene TRBJ2-7; the match to TRBD2 covers 8 bases. V lost 4 bases to trimming and J lost 1 base; unmatched junction nucleotides: 3. The CDR3 loop spans 14 amino acids. CDR1 MGHRA and CDR2 YSYEKL come from the germline V gene. Here the CDR3 reads CASSPRGGSYEQYF. The CDR3 DNA is TGCGCCAGCAGCCCTCGGGGGGGGTCCTACGAGCAGTACTTC.

This clone has a handful of counts. This sequence joins TRBV7-9 and TRBJ1-1; D not resolved. Trimming shortened V by 1 base and J by 11 bases, and 11 bases separated the two germline ends. The germline V gene has CDR1 SEHNR and CDR2 FQNEAQ (reference sequence). CDR3 size: 12 residues. The DNA for the CDR3 is TGTGCCAGCAGCTTAGTAAGGGAGAGCGCTTTCTTT. It encodes CASSLVRESAFF.

The chain employs TRBV30 and TRBJ2-7; 12 bases align to TRBD1. The CDR3 length is 14 residues. Germline V gene lookup returns CDR1 GTSNPN and CDR2 SVGIG (reference sequence). J lost 1 base, V lost 5 bases, and 3 bases had no gene match. The CDR3 nucleotides read TGTGCCTGGGGGACAGGGGGCGCTTCCTACGAGCAGTACTTC. This translates into CAWGTGGASYEQYF.

This clone appeared a single time. This chain joins TRBV21-1 and TRBJ2-5; the table's D call TRBD1 went unverified against the DNA. TRBV21-1 constitutes a pseudogene. The CDR3 has 13 residues. CDR3: CASSKWGYETQYF. The CDR3 coding sequence is TGTGCCAGCAGCAAATGGGGCTATGAGACCCAGTACTTC.